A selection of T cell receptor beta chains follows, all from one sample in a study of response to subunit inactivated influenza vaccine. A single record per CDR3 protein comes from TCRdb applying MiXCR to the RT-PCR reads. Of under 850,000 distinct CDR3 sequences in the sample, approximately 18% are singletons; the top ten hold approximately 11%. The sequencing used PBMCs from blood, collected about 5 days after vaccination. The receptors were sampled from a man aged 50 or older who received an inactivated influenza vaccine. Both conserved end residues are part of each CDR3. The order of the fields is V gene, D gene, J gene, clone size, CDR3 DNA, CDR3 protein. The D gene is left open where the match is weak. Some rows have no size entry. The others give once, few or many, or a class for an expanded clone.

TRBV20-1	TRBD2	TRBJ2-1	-	TGCAGTCTTAGATTTGGACTAGCGGGAAACAATGAGCAGTTCTTC	CSLRFGLAGNNEQFF
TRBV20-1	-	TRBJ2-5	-	TGCAGTGCTAGGGAAATAAGCACGACACATGGGACCCAGTACTTC	CSAREISTTHGTQYF
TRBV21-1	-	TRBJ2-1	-	TGTGCCAGCAGCAAAGTCGGGCCGGCCTTTGATTGGTGTTCCTACAATGAGCAGTTCTTC	CASSKVGPAFDWCSYNEQFF
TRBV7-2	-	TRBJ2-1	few	TGTGCCAGCAGCTTAGCCGGGACGGGAATAGGAAACAATGAGCAGTTCTTC	CASSLAGTGIGNNEQFF
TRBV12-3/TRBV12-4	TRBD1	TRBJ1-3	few	TGTGCCAGCAGTGAGACAGGGGGAGTCTCTGGAAACACCATATATTTT	CASSETGGVSGNTIYF
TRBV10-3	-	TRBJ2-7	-	TGTGCCATCGGATACGAGCAGTACTTC	CAIGYEQYF
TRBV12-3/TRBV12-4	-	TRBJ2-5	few	TGTGCCAGCAGTTTTCGGGGACACCAAGAGACCCAGTACTTC	CASSFRGHQETQYF
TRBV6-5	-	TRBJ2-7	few	TGTGCCAGCAGCCGAGACCCATACGAGCAGTACTTC	CASSRDPYEQYF
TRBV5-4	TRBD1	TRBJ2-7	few	TGTGCCAGCAGCCGAGGACAGGGGCTGAGCTCCTACGAGCAGTACTTC	CASSRGQGLSSYEQYF
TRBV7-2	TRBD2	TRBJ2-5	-	TGTGCCAGCAGCTTATTGTCGCGGGGGGGTTCCGGGACCCAGTACTTC	CASSLLSRGGSGTQYF
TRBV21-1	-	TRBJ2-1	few	TGTGCCAGCAGCAAGAATCAAGCGGGGGGCTTCAATGAGCAGTTCTTC	CASSKNQAGGFNEQFF
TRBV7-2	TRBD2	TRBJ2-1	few	TGTGCCAGCAGCCCTATGTGGCTAGCGGGAGTTGAGCAGTTCTTC	CASSPMWLAGVEQFF
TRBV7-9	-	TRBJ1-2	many	TGTGCCAGCAGCCCGACCAGGGAACGCGGCTACACCTTC	CASSPTRERGYTF